The clone carrying this TCR beta chain was seen a handful of times. Its specificity is not known. The data derive from a study of T cell responses to AZD1222 COVID-19 vaccine. Study-level findings and limits: Receipt of two AZD1222 doses was followed by a rise in Spike-specific TCR breadth and depth.

Sequenced by immunoSEQ multiplex PCR; TCRdb stores in-frame clones only, minus some. The sample carries about 90,000 clones, 91% recorded once. The CDR3 contains 15 residues. Germline V gives CDR1 LGHDT, CDR2 YNNKEL (reference sequence). V gave up 4 bases and J gave up 8 bases; unmatched junction bases: 12. This clonotype was sampled from an adult in good health. This chain links TRBV3-1 (or the pseudogene TRBV3-2) with TRBJ1-2; the match to TRBD1 covers 8 bases. The sample here was peripheral blood, taken on day 0 of MenACWY control vaccination. The chain's CDR3 is CASSPQGARIGGYTF. The DNA for the CDR3 is TGTGCCAGCAGCCCTCAGGGGGCGCGAATTGGGGGCTACACCTTC.